These 8 T cell receptor beta chains came from one sample sequenced in a study of blood T cell repertoires in COVID-19. Clones were read by immunoSEQ multiplex PCR, and TCRdb kept only the in-frame ones, dropping some. The data show under 150,000 clones, with roughly 89% seen just once and more than 15% held by the top ten. Sequencing used peripheral blood. The source is a man over 45 with active or convalescent COVID-19.

This chain joins TRBV4-1 and TRBJ2-5; unclear D gene. The germline V gene encodes CDR1 MGHRA and CDR2 YSYEKL. The V and J ends lost 0 bases and 3 bases respectively, with 11 bases between them. The CDR3 runs to 15 residues. The CDR3 DNA is TGCGCCAGCAGCCAAGAAGCAGGAATTAAAGAGACCCAGTACTTC. Its translation is CASSQEAGIKETQYF.

This chain uses TRBV2 with TRBJ1-4; TRBD1 matches 10 bases. CDR1 and CDR2 (germline): SNHLY, FYNNEI. The V segment lost 6 bases and the J segment 6 bases; nucleotides outside the gene matches: 4. The CDR3 has 14 residues. CDR3 DNA: TGTGCCAGCAGGACCGGGACAGGGGATGAAAAACTGTTTTTT. It codes for CASRTGTGDEKLFF. The variable domain in full, with the rest retrieved from reference TRBV2 and TRBJ1-4, is EPEVTQTPSHQVTQMGQEVILRCVPISNHLYFYWYRQILGQKVEFLVSFYNNEISEKSEIFDDQFSVERPDGSNFTLKIRSTKLEDSAMYFCASRTGTGDEKLFFGSGTQLSVL.

This clone was found once. The chain combines TRBV5-1 with TRBJ2-5; TRBD1 is a possible D gene (6 bases). CDR1 is SGHRS and CDR2 is YFSETQ in the germline V gene. V lost 4 bases and J 7 bases, leaving 17 bases between the germline ends. The CDR3 contains 14 residues. The CDR3 coding sequence is TGCGCCAGCAGCCCAGACAGGTCGGGTGCGACCCAGTACTTC. Protein sequence: CASSPDRSGATQYF. The full variable domain, with the rest looked up from reference TRBV5-1 and TRBJ2-5, is KAGVTQTPRYLIKTRGQQVTLSCSPISGHRSVSWYQQTPGQGLQFLFEYFSETQRNKGNFPGRFSGRQFSNSRSEMNVSTLELGDSALYLCASSPDRSGATQYFGPGTRLLVL.

This clone was seen only a few times. The V and J genes are TRBV27 and TRBJ1-5; D perhaps matches TRBD1 (6 bases). The CDR3 is 15 residues long. The V and J ends lost 6 bases and 1 base respectively, with 13 bases between them. Germline CDR1 and CDR2: MNHEY and SMNVEV (reference sequence). As DNA, the CDR3 is TGTGCCAGCAGAAAGGGGGTTTCGAGCAATCAGCCCCAGCATTTT. This translates into CASRKGVSSNQPQHF.

The V call is TRBV18, the J call TRBJ1-2; TRBD1 matches at 8 bases. The ends lost 5 bases at V and 3 bases at J; junction bases unmatched: 2. Germline CDR1 is KGHSH and CDR2 is LQKENI. The CDR3 extends over 13 amino acids. CDR3: CASSGDRYYGYTF. CDR3 sequence (DNA): TGTGCCAGCTCAGGGGACAGGTACTATGGCTACACCTTC.

The V gene is TRBV29-1, the J gene TRBJ2-1; 9 bases line up with TRBD1. V dropped 4 bases and J dropped 13; count of bases not matched to a gene: 8. Germline V gives CDR1 SQVTM, CDR2 ANQGSEA. The CDR3 contains 12 residues. This CDR3 reads CSVAWTGAAQFF. CDR3 in DNA: TGCAGCGTTGCCTGGACAGGGGCGGCCCAGTTCTTC.

The V call is TRBV20-1, the J call TRBJ1-5; possibly TRBD1 for D (5 bases). The CDR3 is 13 amino acids. Trimming stripped 6 bases from V and 7 bases from J, with 16 bases between. Germline-derived CDR1 and CDR2 are DFQATT and SNEGSKA (reference sequence). The CDR3 is CSASGGEGQPQHF. The CDR3 DNA reads TGCAGTGCAAGTGGCGGGGAGGGGCAGCCCCAGCATTTT.

The rearrangement joins TRBV5-6 to TRBJ1-3; possible D gene TRBD1, 5 bases. The ends were cut back, 1 base at V and 0 bases at J, with 8 bases in the middle. From germline, CDR1 is SGHDT and CDR2 YYEEEE. The CDR3 extends over 15 amino acids. The CDR3 DNA sequence: TGTGCCAGCAGCTTGACAGGTTTCTCTGGAAACACCATATATTTT. Residues: CASSLTGFSGNTIYF.